This T cell receptor beta chain was retrieved from a study of blood T cell repertoires in COVID-19. This CDR3 contains 13 residues. Trimming removed 4 bases from V and 2 bases from J, with 8 bases in between. The method was immunoSEQ multiplex PCR; TCRdb's version includes in-frame clones alone and lacks a portion of them. The repertoire includes around 160,000 clones, 81% of them detected once, and roughly 8% sits in the top ten. Sequenced material: peripheral blood. V and J are TRBV12-3 or TRBV12-4 and TRBJ2-5; a weak D match, TRBD2 (6 bases). This receptor was identified in a human donor with acute or convalescent COVID-19. The donor label of this sample is uncertain. The CDR3 DNA is TGTGCCAGCAGTTACGGACTACAAGAGACCCAGTACTTC. Translating it yields CASSYGLQETQYF.